A single sample gave rise to the 2 T cell receptor beta chains below, sequenced in a study of PD-1 blockade in mismatch repair-deficient tumors. The table came from immunoSEQ multiplex PCR; TCRdb's copy has only in-frame clones and leaves some out. The table lists more than 85,000 clones, 70% to 85% of them singletons, with around 6.5% in the top ten. The material sequenced was peripheral blood, taken 35 to 37 weeks after starting pembrolizumab. These receptors all stem from an adult with mismatch repair-deficient cancer.

The chain recombines TRBV4-1 with TRBJ1-3, with a weak D call TRBD1 (6 bases). This CDR3 comprises 16 residues. CDR1 and CDR2 (germline): MGHRA, YSYEKL. Trimming removed 7 bases at V and 1 base at J, with 17 bases between. CDR3 residues: CASTPEGGGSGNTIYF. The DNA for the CDR3 is TGCGCCAGCACCCCCGAGGGGGGAGGATCTGGAAACACCATATATTTT.

The genes are TRBV7-8 and TRBJ2-5; 10 positions match TRBD1. The length of the CDR3 is 15 residues. CDR1 is SGHVS, CDR2 FQNEAQ, per germline. The V gene end was trimmed by 4 bases and the J gene end by 5 bases; junction bases not matched to a gene: 7. CDR3 protein: CASSSRQGAWETQYF. The CDR3 DNA reads TGTGCCAGCAGCTCCCGACAGGGGGCATGGGAGACCCAGTACTTC.